The subject of this entry is one TCR beta chain. Antigen unknown. Input was 616 ng to 6,004 ng of genomic DNA from tumor or blood. This entry is derived from a study of T cells in tumors after PD-1 blockade. CDR1 and CDR2 from the germline V gene are SGHTA and FQGNSA. The CDR3 is made up of 18 amino acids. With V trimmed by 3 bases and J by 0 bases, 7 bases remained unmatched. Repertoires were generated with immunoSEQ multiplex PCR, while TCRdb's copy carries only in-frame clones and drops some. The sample lists about 12,000 clones; 63% were seen once. Whole-study findings and limits: Some novel exhausted tumor clones appeared in pre-treatment blood, suggesting peripheral recruitment. Only pre- versus post-treatment comparisons showed clonal replacement. Most post-therapy expanded exhausted CD8+ clones were new, undetected before treatment.

Sequenced material: tumor tissue, taken before anti-PD-1 treatment. This chain connects TRBV7-2 to TRBJ1-5; TRBD1 matches at 11 bases. The TCR was taken from a human donor with basal cell carcinoma. CDR3 bases: TGTGCCAGCAGCTTCTCCGGGACAGGGGGTTATAGCAATCAGCCCCAGCATTTT. This codes for CASSFSGTGGYSNQPQHF. Full variable domain (remainder filled in from reference TRBV7-2 and TRBJ1-5): GAGVSQSPSNKVTEKGKDVELRCDPISGHTALYWYRQSLGQGLEFLIYFQGNSAPDKSGLPSDRFSAERTGGSVSTLTIQRTQQEDSAVYLCASSFSGTGGYSNQPQHFGDGTRLSIL.